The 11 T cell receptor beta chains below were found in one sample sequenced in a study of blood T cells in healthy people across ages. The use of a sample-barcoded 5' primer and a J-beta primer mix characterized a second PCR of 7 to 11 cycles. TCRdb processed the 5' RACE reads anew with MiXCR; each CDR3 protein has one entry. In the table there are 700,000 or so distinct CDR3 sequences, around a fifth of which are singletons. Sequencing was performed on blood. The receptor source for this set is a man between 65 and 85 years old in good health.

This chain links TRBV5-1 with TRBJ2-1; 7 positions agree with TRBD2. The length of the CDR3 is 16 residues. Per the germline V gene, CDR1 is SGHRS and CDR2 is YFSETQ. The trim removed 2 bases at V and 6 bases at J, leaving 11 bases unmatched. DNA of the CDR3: TGCGCCAGCAGCTTAGTCATGGGCGGGAGTGTCAATGAGCAGTTCTTC. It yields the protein CASSLVMGGSVNEQFF.

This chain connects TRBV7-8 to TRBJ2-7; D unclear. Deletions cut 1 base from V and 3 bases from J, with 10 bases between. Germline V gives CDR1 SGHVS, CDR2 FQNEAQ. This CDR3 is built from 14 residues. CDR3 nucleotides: TGTGCCAGCAGCTTAGGTGGGAAGAACTACGAGCAGTACGTC. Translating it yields CASSLGGKNYEQYV.

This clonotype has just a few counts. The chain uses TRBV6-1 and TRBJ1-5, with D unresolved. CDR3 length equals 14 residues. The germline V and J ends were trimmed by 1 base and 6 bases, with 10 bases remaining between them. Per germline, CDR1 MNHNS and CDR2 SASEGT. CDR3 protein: CASSEGDRGQPQHF. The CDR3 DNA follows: TGTGCCAGCAGTGAAGGGGATAGAGGTCAGCCCCAGCATTTT.

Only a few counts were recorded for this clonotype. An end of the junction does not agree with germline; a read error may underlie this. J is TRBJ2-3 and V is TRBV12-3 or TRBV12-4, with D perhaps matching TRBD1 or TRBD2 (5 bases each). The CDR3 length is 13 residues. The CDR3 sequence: CASNRRGTGTQYF. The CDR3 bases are TGTGCCAGCAACCGACGGGGCACAGGTACGCAGTATTTT.

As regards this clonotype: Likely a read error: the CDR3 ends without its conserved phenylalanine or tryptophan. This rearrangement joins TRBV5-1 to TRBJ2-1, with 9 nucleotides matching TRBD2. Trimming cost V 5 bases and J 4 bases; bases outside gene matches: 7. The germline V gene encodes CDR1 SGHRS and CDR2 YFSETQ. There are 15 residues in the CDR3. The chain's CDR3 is CASSLAGESYNEQFV. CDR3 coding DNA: TGCGCCAGCAGTTTAGCGGGAGAGTCGTACAATGAGCAGTTCGTC.

CDR3 sequence: CASSHRDAGNTEAFF. CDR3 coding DNA: TGTGCCAGCAGCCATCGGGACGCAGGTAACACTGAAGCTTTCTTT. The chain employs TRBV4-2 and TRBJ1-1; a weak D match, TRBD1 (5 bases). The V gene's germline CDR1 is LGHNA and CDR2 YNFKEQ. There are 15 residues in the CDR3. V was shortened by 3 bases and J by 2 bases, with 13 bases between the two germline ends.

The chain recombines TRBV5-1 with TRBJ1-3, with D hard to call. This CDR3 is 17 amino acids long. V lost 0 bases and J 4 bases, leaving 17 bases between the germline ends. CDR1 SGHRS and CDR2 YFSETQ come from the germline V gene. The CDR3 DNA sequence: TGCGCCAGCAGCTTGGCCTGGTCTAAGGCGACCGGAAACACCATATATTTT. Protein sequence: CASSLAWSKATGNTIYF.

The CDR3 bases are TGTGCCAGCAGTTACTCGGCTCTAGCGGGAGTCTACGAGCAGTACGTC. It codes for CASSYSALAGVYEQYV. The chain has TRBV6-5 and TRBJ2-7, with 10 positions matching TRBD2. CDR3 length equals 16 residues. V shed 0 bases, J shed 3 bases, and the junction held 5 bases outside the gene matches. The germline CDR1 and CDR2 sequences are MNHEY and SVGAGI.

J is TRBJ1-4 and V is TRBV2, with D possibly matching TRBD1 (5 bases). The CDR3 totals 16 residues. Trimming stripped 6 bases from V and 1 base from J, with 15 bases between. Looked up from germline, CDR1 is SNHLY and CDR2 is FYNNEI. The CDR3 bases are TGTGCCAGCAGGCTGCTAACGGGGGGAACTAATGAAAAACTGTTTTTT. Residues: CASRLLTGGTNEKLFF.

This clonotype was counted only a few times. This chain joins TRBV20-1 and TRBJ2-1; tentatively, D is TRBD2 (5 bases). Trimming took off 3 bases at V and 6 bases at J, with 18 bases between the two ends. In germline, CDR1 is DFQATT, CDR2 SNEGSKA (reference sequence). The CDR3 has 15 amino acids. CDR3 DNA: TGCAGTGCTAGGTCTGGGAGTTCGGGGAGCAATGAGCAGTTCTTC. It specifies CSARSGSSGSNEQFF.

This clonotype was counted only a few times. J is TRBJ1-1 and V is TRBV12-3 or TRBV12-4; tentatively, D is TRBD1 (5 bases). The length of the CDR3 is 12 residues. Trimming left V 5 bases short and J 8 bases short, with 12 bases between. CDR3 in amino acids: CASSQGWGEAFF. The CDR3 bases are TGTGCCAGCAGTCAGGGATGGGGGGAAGCTTTCTTT.